A selection of T cell receptor beta chains follows, all from one sample in a study of shared clonotypes between healthy human individuals. TCRdb keeps only in-frame clones here, not all; method: immunoSEQ multiplex PCR. The sample has under 1 million clones, almost 95% seen once. Sequenced: naive CD8+ T cells sorted from blood. The receptors were gathered from a young man in good health. Each CDR3 is given with its conserved first and last residue. The order of the fields is V gene, clone size, D gene, J gene, CDR3 protein, CDR3 DNA. The D gene is left open where the match is weak. Some rows have no size entry. The others give once, few or many, or a class for an expanded clone.

TRBV2	.	TRBD1	TRBJ2-1	CASIQGAHEQFF	TGTGCCAGCATTCAGGGGGCGCATGAGCAGTTCTTC
TRBV30	.	TRBD2	TRBJ2-1	CALTSGRAGEQFF	TGTGCCCTTACTAGCGGGAGGGCCGGTGAGCAGTTCTTC
TRBV5-1	.	.	TRBJ1-1	CASSQPESPEAFF	TGCGCCAGCAGCCAACCGGAGAGCCCTGAAGCTTTCTTT
TRBV13	.	.	TRBJ2-1	CATGNNEQFF	TGTGCGACAGGCAACAATGAGCAGTTCTTC
TRBV4-1	once	.	TRBJ1-1	CASSAGHMNTEAFF	TGCGCCAGCAGCGCAGGACATATGAACACTGAAGCTTTCTTT
TRBV27	.	TRBD1	TRBJ1-5	CASSQGARQPQHF	TGTGCCAGCAGCCAGGGGGCGCGGCAGCCCCAGCATTTT
TRBV27	.	TRBD1	TRBJ2-7	CASSSPGQGSYEQYF	TGTGCCAGCAGTTCTCCGGGACAGGGCTCCTACGAGCAGTACTTC
TRBV2	.	.	TRBJ2-6	CASSELGGSGANVLTF	TGTGCCAGCAGTGAGCTTGGAGGCTCTGGGGCCAACGTCCTGACTTTC
TRBV7-7	.	TRBD2	TRBJ2-5	CASSPYPGGQETQYF	TGTGCCAGCAGCCCCTACCCGGGGGGCCAAGAGACCCAGTACTTC
TRBV7-9	.	TRBD2	TRBJ2-7	CASSPVASGISYEQYF	TGTGCCAGCAGCCCAGTTGCTAGCGGAATATCCTACGAGCAGTACTTC
TRBV4-3	.	.	TRBJ2-2	CASSQDKAGTNTGELFF	TGCGCCAGCAGCCAAGATAAGGCGGGTACGAACACCGGGGAGCTGTTTTTT
TRBV27	.	.	TRBJ2-1	CASRTGTSYNEQFF	TGTGCCAGCAGAACCGGGACATCCTACAATGAGCAGTTCTTC
TRBV19	once	TRBD1	TRBJ1-2	CATRTGVGYGYTF	TGTGCCACCAGAACAGGGGTCGGCTATGGCTACACCTTC
TRBV6-4	.	.	TRBJ2-1	CASSDTYNKRHNEQFF	TGTGCCAGCAGTGACACCTACAACAAGCGTCACAATGAGCAGTTCTTC
TRBV7-6	.	.	TRBJ2-7	CASSLGSVYEQYF	TGTGCCAGCAGTCTGGGAAGTGTCTACGAGCAGTACTTC
TRBV25-1	.	.	TRBJ2-7	CASSVALSYEQYF	TGTGCCAGCAGTGTAGCGCTTTCCTACGAGCAGTACTTC
TRBV15	.	TRBD1	TRBJ2-1	CATSRDDRVVSNEQFF	TGTGCCACCAGCAGAGACGACAGGGTCGTATCCAATGAGCAGTTCTTC
TRBV4-1	.	TRBD1	TRBJ1-5	CASSEDRGGNQPQHF	TGCGCCAGCAGCGAGGACAGGGGAGGCAATCAGCCCCAGCATTTT
TRBV27	.	TRBD1	TRBJ1-1	CASSSSMTGRLVTEAFF	TGTGCCAGCAGTTCCTCTATGACAGGGCGCCTTGTCACTGAAGCTTTCTTT
TRBV28	.	TRBD2	TRBJ2-7	CASSRTSGRASYEQYF	TGTGCCAGCAGCCGGACTAGCGGGAGGGCCAGCTACGAGCAGTACTTC
TRBV6-1	few	.	TRBJ1-5	CASSEERNPYQPQHF	TGTGCCAGCAGTGAAGAACGAAACCCCTATCAGCCCCAGCATTTT
TRBV18	.	TRBD2	TRBJ2-7	CASSPTTLPSGRTHEQYF	TGTGCCAGCTCACCCACGACCCTGCCTAGCGGGAGAACCCACGAGCAGTACTTC
TRBV30	.	.	TRBJ2-7	CAWSVVRDGEQYF	TGTGCCTGGAGTGTAGTCAGGGACGGCGAGCAGTACTTC
TRBV11-3	.	.	TRBJ2-1	CASSPMKGASSYNEQFF	TGTGCCAGCAGCCCAATGAAGGGCGCAAGCTCCTACAATGAGCAGTTCTTC
TRBV23-1	.	TRBD1	TRBJ2-1	CASSQSTGTERVGEQFF	TGCGCCAGCAGTCAATCGACCGGGACAGAACGGGTGGGTGAGCAGTTCTTC
TRBV9	.	.	TRBJ2-2	CASSEWSQGPNTGELFF	TGTGCCAGCAGCGAATGGAGTCAGGGACCCAACACCGGGGAGCTGTTTTTT
TRBV5-6	.	TRBD2	TRBJ2-6	CASSIAGTTTSGANVLTF	TGTGCCAGCAGCATCGCCGGGACTACGACATCCGGGGCCAACGTCCTGACTTTC
TRBV11-2	.	.	TRBJ2-7	CASSSNRVKSYEQYF	TGTGCCAGCAGCTCAAACAGGGTTAAGTCCTACGAGCAGTACTTC
TRBV27	.	TRBD1	TRBJ2-1	CASSLGRDREQFF	TGTGCCAGCAGTTTGGGACGGGACAGAGAGCAGTTCTTC
TRBV19	.	.	TRBJ1-5	CASSIETSSNQPQHF	TGTGCCAGTAGTATAGAGACGTCTAGCAATCAGCCCCAGCATTTT
TRBV4-3	.	.	TRBJ1-2	CASSQDYSGSPFYYGYTF	TGCGCCAGCAGCCAAGATTATTCGGGGTCCCCTTTTTACTATGGCTACACCTTC
TRBV7-9	.	.	TRBJ2-7	CASSRGDEQYF	TGTGCCAGCAGCAGGGGCGACGAGCAGTACTTC
TRBV28	.	TRBD1	TRBJ1-5	CASSLIRGEQRGHQPQHF	TGTGCCAGCAGTTTAATCCGGGGGGAACAAAGGGGGCACCAGCCCCAGCATTTT
TRBV4-1	once	TRBD1	TRBJ2-2	CASSQAGQGRLNGELFF	TGCGCCAGCAGCCAAGCCGGACAGGGACGTTTGAACGGGGAGCTGTTTTTT
TRBV29-1	once	.	TRBJ2-3	CSVMTAKDPDTQYF	TGCAGCGTGATGACCGCAAAGGACCCAGATACGCAGTATTTT
TRBV5-1	.	.	TRBJ2-1	CASSFRVTYNEQFF	TGCGCCAGCAGCTTTCGCGTGACCTACAATGAGCAGTTCTTC
TRBV7-3	few	TRBD1	TRBJ1-5	CASSLRAVWQGAQHF	TGTGCCAGCAGCTTAAGGGCCGTGTGGCAGGGGGCCCAGCATTTT
TRBV25-1	.	TRBD1	TRBJ2-7	CASSGLDRGAYEQYF	TGTGCCAGCAGTGGTTTGGACAGGGGGGCCTACGAGCAGTACTTC
TRBV7-9	.	.	TRBJ2-5	CASSPRERYEETQYF	TGTGCCAGCAGCCCCCGGGAGAGATACGAAGAGACCCAGTACTTC
TRBV9	.	.	TRBJ2-5	CASSPSQNQETQYF	TGTGCCAGCAGCCCAAGCCAGAACCAAGAGACCCAGTACTTC
TRBV6-4	.	.	TRBJ2-1	CASSDSSSVNEQFF	TGTGCCAGCAGTGACTCATCATCTGTCAATGAGCAGTTCTTC
TRBV27	.	.	TRBJ2-7	CASGGGYEQYF	TGTGCCAGCGGGGGAGGCTACGAGCAGTACTTC
TRBV5-6	.	TRBD2	TRBJ2-7	CASSLALAGVRTYEQYF	TGTGCCAGCAGCTTGGCGCTAGCGGGAGTTCGTACCTACGAGCAGTACTTC
TRBV4-1	.	TRBD1	TRBJ2-7	CASSQVPGQGYEQYF	TGCGCCAGCAGCCAAGTCCCGGGACAGGGCTACGAGCAGTACTTC
TRBV27	.	.	TRBJ2-2	CASSFGGPGELFF	TGTGCCAGCAGTTTTGGCGGACCCGGGGAGCTGTTTTTT
TRBV27	.	TRBD1	TRBJ2-1	CASNTGGAYNEQFF	TGTGCCAGCAATACAGGGGGTGCCTACAATGAGCAGTTCTTC
TRBV7-2	once	TRBD1	TRBJ1-4	CASSPPGTGNEKLFF	TGTGCCAGCAGCCCTCCCGGGACAGGGAATGAAAAACTGTTTTTT
TRBV5-6	.	.	TRBJ1-4	CASSREDNEKLFF	TGTGCCAGCAGCCGTGAAGATAATGAAAAACTGTTTTTT
TRBV19	.	.	TRBJ2-2	CASSIAGATGELFF	TGTGCCAGTAGTATCGCGGGGGCCACCGGGGAGCTGTTTTTT
TRBV5-1	.	TRBD2	TRBJ2-7	CASSTTGTSTYEQYF	TGCGCCAGCAGCACTACCGGGACTAGCACATACGAGCAGTACTTC
TRBV27	.	.	TRBJ2-3	CASSIRARAADTQYF	TGTGCCAGCAGTATACGGGCCCGGGCCGCAGATACGCAGTATTTT
TRBV7-3	.	.	TRBJ2-3	CASSGGFPDTQYF	TGTGCCAGCAGCGGGGGATTCCCAGATACGCAGTATTTT
TRBV4-1	.	.	TRBJ2-2	CASRDFANTGELFF	TGCGCCAGCCGGGACTTCGCGAACACCGGGGAGCTGTTTTTT